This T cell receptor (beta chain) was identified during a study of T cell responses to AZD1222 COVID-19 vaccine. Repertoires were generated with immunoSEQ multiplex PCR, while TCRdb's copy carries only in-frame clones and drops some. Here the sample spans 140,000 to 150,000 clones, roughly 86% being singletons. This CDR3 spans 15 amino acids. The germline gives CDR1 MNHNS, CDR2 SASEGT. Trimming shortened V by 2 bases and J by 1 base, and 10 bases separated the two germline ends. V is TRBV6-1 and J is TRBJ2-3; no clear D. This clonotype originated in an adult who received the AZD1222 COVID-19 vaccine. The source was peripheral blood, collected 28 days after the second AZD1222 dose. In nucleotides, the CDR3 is TGTGCCAGCAGTGAAAGTCACACTCGCACAGATACGCAGTATTTT. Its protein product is CASSESHTRTDTQYF.